The 25 T cell receptor beta chains reported below all come from one sample, sequenced in a study of blood T cell repertoires in COVID-19. Measured with immunoSEQ multiplex PCR; TCRdb has only the in-frame clones, and not every one. The sample has 35,000 to 45,000 clones; around four fifths are singletons. Sequencing input: peripheral blood. Every receptor here comes from a man in his 70s with acute or convalescent COVID-19.

V is TRBV5-1 and J is TRBJ1-4; possibly TRBD1 for D (5 bases). V was pared by 0 bases and J by 8 bases, with 11 bases between. Germline values: CDR1 SGHRS, CDR2 YFSETQ. The CDR3 consists of 14 residues. DNA of the CDR3: TGCGCCAGCAGCTTGGTCGGGGGTCAAGAAAAACTGTTTTTT. This sequence encodes CASSLVGGQEKLFF. The full variable domain, in which reference TRBV5-1 and TRBJ1-4 provide the parts outside the CDR3, is KAGVTQTPRYLIKTRGQQVTLSCSPISGHRSVSWYQQTPGQGLQFLFEYFSETQRNKGNFPGRFSGRQFSNSRSEMNVSTLELGDSALYLCASSLVGGQEKLFFGSGTQLSVL.

J is TRBJ2-3 and V is TRBV6-6, with unresolved D. CDR1 is MNHNY and CDR2 is SVGAGI in the germline V gene (reference sequence). The V and J ends lost 2 bases and 3 bases respectively, with 15 bases between them. The CDR3 length is 16 residues. This CDR3 is CASSYDGATGTDTQYF. DNA for the CDR3: TGTGCCAGCAGTTACGACGGAGCTACTGGGACAGATACGCAGTATTTT.

The chain couples TRBV18 to TRBJ1-4, with 8 bases matching TRBD1. Germline lookup yields CDR1 KGHSH and CDR2 LQKENI. The length of the CDR3 is 16 residues. With 3 bases clipped from V and 3 bases from J, the junction kept 6 bases outside the gene matches. The CDR3 bases are TGTGCCAGCTCACCGAACCGGGACAGGTCTAATGAAAAACTGTTTTTT. Its translation is CASSPNRDRSNEKLFF.

In this sample, this clone turned up a few times. In DNA form, the CDR3 reads TGCAGCACAAGACAGGGGGCGTCTTATGGCTACACCTTC. It is translated as CSTRQGASYGYTF. The gene calls are TRBV29-1 and TRBJ1-2; 10 nucleotides line up with TRBD1. The V gene end was trimmed by 8 bases and the J gene end by 5 bases; junction bases not matched to a gene: 8. The CDR3 length is 13 residues. CDR1 is SQVTM, CDR2 ANQGSEA, per germline.

The V and J genes are TRBV3-1 (or the pseudogene TRBV3-2) and TRBJ2-7, with TRBD1 identical over 7 bases. CDR3 length: 16 amino acids. V lost 3 bases and J lost 2; bases outside the gene matches: 10. Germline values: CDR1 LGHDT, CDR2 YNNKEL (reference sequence). The CDR3 here is CASSHAPTGTPYEQYF. The CDR3 nucleotides read TGTGCCAGCAGCCACGCGCCGACAGGGACCCCCTACGAGCAGTACTTC.

This rearrangement joins TRBV10-3 to TRBJ2-5; D is perhaps TRBD1 (6 bases). Trimming took off 2 bases at V and 3 bases at J, with 16 bases between the two ends. CDR1 is ENHRY and CDR2 is SYGVKD in the germline V gene. This CDR3 has 16 residues. The CDR3 region has the DNA TGTGCCATCAGTGAGCATGGCAGGGGTTTTGAAGAGACCCAGTACTTC. Amino acids: CAISEHGRGFEETQYF.

The chain has TRBV7-9 and TRBJ2-1, with 9 bases aligning to TRBD2. V lost 4 bases to trimming and J lost 5 bases; unmatched junction nucleotides: 6. The germline gives CDR1 SEHNR, CDR2 FQNEAQ (reference sequence). The CDR3 totals 15 residues. As DNA, the CDR3 is TGTGCCAGCAGCTCCACGGGACTAGCCCACAATGAGCAGTTCTTC. Its protein product is CASSSTGLAHNEQFF.

The chain has TRBV12-3 or TRBV12-4 and TRBJ1-1, with D possibly TRBD1 on 6 matching bases. The V and J ends lost 6 bases and 2 bases respectively, with 10 bases between them. The length of the CDR3 is 13 residues. The CDR3 DNA reads TGTGCCAGCAGCACACAGGGTAACACTGAAGCTTTCTTT. It translates to CASSTQGNTEAFF.

The rearrangement joins TRBV19 to TRBJ2-7, with TRBD1 matching 10 bases. Germline CDR1 reads LNHDA; CDR2 reads SQIVND (reference sequence). This CDR3 contains 15 residues. The junction had 4 bases not matched to a gene; V was cut back by 2 bases and J by 3 bases. The DNA for the CDR3 is TGTGCCAGTAGTATACCGAGGACAGGGGGCTACGAGCAGTACTTC. Amino acids: CASSIPRTGGYEQYF.

This chain's CDR3 is CATSRRGGTDTQYF. CDR3 coding DNA: TGTGCCACCAGCAGACGGGGGGGCACAGATACGCAGTATTTT. V and J are TRBV15 and TRBJ2-3; 7 nucleotides align to TRBD2. Germline CDR1 reads LNHNV; CDR2 reads YYDKDF (reference sequence). The CDR3 consists of 14 residues. Trimming removed 2 bases from V and 1 base from J; junction bases left unmatched: 0.

This chain links TRBV12-3 or TRBV12-4 with TRBJ1-2; 7 bases fit TRBD1. This CDR3 comprises 13 residues. V was pared by 5 bases and J by 3 bases, with 3 bases of the junction left unmatched. The CDR3 DNA reads as TGTGCCAGCAGTGACAGGGCTGACTATGGCTACACCTTC. Translation: CASSDRADYGYTF.

The chain uses TRBV7-8 and TRBJ2-3, with 8 bases that match TRBD1. The germline V gene encodes CDR1 SGHVS and CDR2 FQNEAQ. The CDR3 covers 13 residues. V was clipped by 6 bases and J by 2 bases; unmatched bases: 1. Here the CDR3 DNA reads TGTGCCAGCAGGGACAGGGACACAGATACGCAGTATTTT. It encodes CASRDRDTDTQYF. The variable domain in full, with the rest retrieved from reference TRBV7-8 and TRBJ2-3, is GAGVSQSPRYKVAKRGQDVALRCDPISGHVSLFWYQQALGQGPEFLTYFQNEAQLDKSGLPSDRFFAERPEGSVSTLKIQRTQQEDSAVYLCASRDRDTDTQYFGPGTRLTVL.

The chain combines TRBV7-9 with TRBJ1-1; 11 bases agree with TRBD1. Trimming cost V 5 bases and J 4 bases; bases outside gene matches: 6. In germline, CDR1 is SEHNR, CDR2 FQNEAQ (reference sequence). The CDR3 sequence is 15 residues long. The CDR3 nucleotides read TGTGCCAGCAGCGCCGGGACAGGGGGAGGCACTGAAGCTTTCTTT. Amino acid sequence: CASSAGTGGGTEAFF.

The rearrangement links TRBV6-5 to TRBJ2-5; TRBD1 agrees at 10 bases. V lost 1 base and J lost 5; bases outside the gene matches: 4. This CDR3 spans 15 amino acids. Germline values: CDR1 MNHEY, CDR2 SVGAGI. The CDR3 coding sequence is TGTGCCAGCAGTTACTGGGGACAGGGGTTTGAGACCCAGTACTTC. Protein sequence: CASSYWGQGFETQYF.

The rearrangement joins TRBV13 to TRBJ2-1; D call uncertain. Trimming took off 3 bases at V and 7 bases at J, with 7 bases between the two ends. The CDR3 extends over 12 amino acids. Germline V CDR1 and CDR2: PRHDT, FYEKMQ (reference sequence). Here the CDR3 reads CASSLGKNEQFF. The CDR3 coding sequence is TGTGCCAGCAGCTTGGGCAAAAATGAGCAGTTCTTC.

V usage is TRBV4-3 and J usage is TRBJ1-4; TRBD1 matches at 8 bases. CDR3 length: 15 residues. V dropped 0 bases and J dropped 6; count of bases not matched to a gene: 3. CDR1 LGHNA and CDR2 YSLEER come from the germline V gene. CDR3 in amino acids: CASSQEDRVDEKLFF. For the CDR3, the DNA is TGCGCCAGCAGCCAAGAGGACAGGGTGGATGAAAAACTGTTTTTT.

V usage is TRBV7-2 and J usage is TRBJ2-1, with 12 bases matching TRBD1. Germline CDR1 SGHTA, CDR2 FQGNSA. The CDR3 consists of 16 residues. V shed 1 base and J 7 bases; nucleotides not matched to a gene: 5. The CDR3 DNA sequence: TGTGCCAGCAGCTTAGATGGGACAGGGGGCGCGAATGAGCAGTTCTTC. Its translation: CASSLDGTGGANEQFF.

This sequence joins TRBV27 and TRBJ2-3, with D perhaps matching TRBD1 (6 bases). The CDR3 extends over 15 amino acids. V lost 6 bases, J lost 4 bases, and 17 bases lay in between. The germline V gene encodes CDR1 MNHEY and CDR2 SMNVEV (reference sequence). The CDR3 protein is CASRLRGSVADTQYF. For the CDR3, the DNA is TGTGCCAGCAGACTCAGGGGATCTGTCGCAGATACGCAGTATTTT.

This clone ranks as medium-sized (0.01 to 0.1%). This chain joins TRBV19 and TRBJ2-3; a possible D gene is TRBD2 (6 bases). Germline V lookup: CDR1 LNHDA, CDR2 SQIVND (reference sequence). The V end lost 6 bases, the J end lost 5 bases, and 9 bases lay between the germline ends. The CDR3 sequence is 12 residues long. The CDR3 loop is CASRQAGDTQYF. The CDR3, as DNA: TGTGCCAGTAGGCAAGCGGGAGATACGCAGTATTTT.

The chain employs TRBV5-4 and TRBJ2-3; 9 bases match TRBD2. The germline V gene has CDR1 SGHNT and CDR2 YYREEE (reference sequence). This CDR3 has 17 residues. V lost 2 bases and J lost 3; bases outside the gene matches: 10. CDR3 protein: CASSLPSGDRGTDTQYF. CDR3 sequence (DNA): TGTGCCAGCAGCTTACCTAGCGGGGATCGTGGGACAGATACGCAGTATTTT.

For the CDR3, the DNA is TGTGCCAGCAGCTACTTCTCCGGGACAGGGGGCGCGGGGGTCTACGAGCAGTACTTC. It yields the protein CASSYFSGTGGAGVYEQYF. The gene calls are TRBV5-6 and TRBJ2-7; 12 bases are a match to TRBD1. Germline CDR1 and CDR2: SGHDT and YYEEEE. Losses at the gene ends were 3 bases for V and 3 bases for J; bases not matched to a gene: 16. The CDR3 loop spans 19 amino acids. Combining the CDR3 with reference TRBV5-6 and TRBJ2-7 gives the whole variable domain DAGVTQSPTHLIKTRGQQVTLRCSPKSGHDTVSWYQQALGQGPQFIFQYYEEEERQRGNFPDRFSGHQFPNYSSELNVNALLLGDSALYLCASSYFSGTGGAGVYEQYFGPGTRLTVT.

The V gene is TRBV30, the J gene TRBJ1-6; TRBD1 agrees at 8 bases. The CDR3 spans 14 residues. CDR1 is GTSNPN, CDR2 SVGIG, per germline (reference sequence). Germline trimming cut 8 bases from V and 11 bases from J; bases unmatched to any gene: 14. CDR3 nucleotides: TGTGCCCGGATAAGACAGGGGCAAATAGCACCCCTCCACTTT. It encodes CARIRQGQIAPLHF.

The chain has TRBV5-8 and TRBJ2-2, with 9 bases aligning to TRBD1. CDR1 is SGHTS, CDR2 YDEGEE, per germline. J gave up 2 bases and V 1 base, and 3 bases lay outside the gene matches. CDR3 length equals 16 residues. CDR3 sequence: CASSLYRGQNTGELFF. The DNA of the CDR3 is TGTGCCAGCAGCTTGTACAGGGGGCAAAACACCGGGGAGCTGTTTTTT.

The chain carries TRBV2 and TRBJ2-3; no clear D gene. Trimming stripped 7 bases from V and 0 bases from J, with 11 bases between. The CDR3 is 14 amino acids. Germline assignment: CDR1 SNHLY and CDR2 FYNNEI. CDR3 in DNA: TGTGCCAGCAACCCGCGAACTAGCACAGATACGCAGTATTTT. Translating gives CASNPRTSTDTQYF.

V and J are TRBV9 and TRBJ2-1; 12 nucleotides align to TRBD2. V shed 3 bases and J 8 bases; nucleotides not matched to a gene: 6. Germline assignment: CDR1 SGDLS and CDR2 YYNGEE. This CDR3 is 15 amino acids long. DNA for the CDR3: TGTGCCAGCAGCGATCGACTAGCGGGAGTTGATGAGCAGTTCTTC. This sequence encodes CASSDRLAGVDEQFF.